Listed below are T cell receptor beta chains from one sample, sequenced in a study of blood T cell repertoires in COVID-19. Assay used: immunoSEQ multiplex PCR; TCRdb lists only in-frame clones, some missing. The sample lists about 91,000 clones; roughly 82% were seen once. Sequencing used peripheral blood. Source of these receptors: a man aged 50 to 59 with active or convalescent COVID-19. Each CDR3 is given with its conserved first and last residue. Fields, in order: V gene, J gene, CDR3 length, clone size, CDR3 protein. A clone size is listed for some rows: how often the clone was seen (once, few, many), or a class if it is expanded.

TRBV18,TRBJ2-7,14,once,CASSPPAGNYEQYF
TRBV5-4,TRBJ2-3,17,-,CASSAPGQGASTDTQYF
TRBV4-1,TRBJ2-2,14,-,CASSDRGNTGELFF
TRBV29-1,TRBJ2-7,15,once,CSVTVPGTGAREQYF
TRBV7-9,TRBJ2-7,14,-,CASSSTGQTYEQYF
TRBV5-8,TRBJ2-1,17,-,CASSTPGDSSSYNEQFF
TRBV10-1,TRBJ1-1,13,once,CASSEARGREAFF
TRBV6-4,TRBJ2-3,14,few,CASSEGQGADTQYF
TRBV25-1,TRBJ1-2,15,-,CASSELADGGSGYTF
TRBV7-9,TRBJ2-2,11,-,CASNTSGELFF
TRBV7-2,TRBJ2-3,14,-,CASSLKAGEDTQYF
TRBV19,TRBJ2-4,14,-,CASRSTGGLNIQYF
TRBV13,TRBJ2-7,14,-,CASSQGTVNYEQYF
TRBV7-7,TRBJ2-2,16,-,CASSLGHGANTGELFF
TRBV19,TRBJ2-2,14,few,CASSRDMNTGELFF
TRBV4-1,TRBJ2-7,15,-,CASSPTTYSRDEQYF
TRBV28,TRBJ1-6,13,-,CASRQGGDSPLHF
TRBV6-5,TRBJ1-1,13,-,CASRRTENTEAFF
TRBV2,TRBJ2-7,15,-,CASRTIQGNIYEQYF
TRBV5-1,TRBJ2-3,14,-,CASSPGTTTDTQYF
TRBV5-1,TRBJ1-4,14,-,CASSPGSTNEKLFF
TRBV5-1,TRBJ1-4,15,-,CASSLDITGSEKLFF
TRBV6-6,TRBJ1-3,13,-,CASSTEAGNTIYF
TRBV5-1,TRBJ2-3,14,once,CASKTGELTDTQYF
TRBV7-2,TRBJ2-7,11,-,CASSFLDEQYF
TRBV6-4,TRBJ2-3,17,-,CASKRTSGGYYTDTQYF